The TCR beta chain described here comes from a study of cytotoxic CD8 clonotypes in ibrutinib-treated CLL. Study overall: Mean yields were almost 260,000 productive templates and about 97,000 productive rearrangements per sample. General observations from the study: Patients showed higher baseline clonality than age-matched healthy donors, and it tracked circulating CD8+ T-cell counts. Under therapy, public clonotypes either contracted or stayed stable, and they were uncommon.

The data were produced by immunoSEQ multiplex PCR, yet TCRdb's version contains in-frame clones alone and is incomplete. The data contain about 130,000 clones, approximately 85% of them singletons. A single count supports this clone. What it binds is unknown. This CDR3 spans 15 amino acids. In germline, CDR1 is MGHRA, CDR2 YSYEKL. With 0 bases removed from V and 3 bases from J, the gap between germline ends came to 9 bases. Here the sequenced sample was PBMCs, taken after 24 months of ibrutinib treatment. The chain employs TRBV4-1 and TRBJ1-5; D gene uncertain. The sequence derives from a human donor with chronic lymphocytic leukemia. As DNA, the CDR3 is TGCGCCAGCAGCCAAGATACGCGACACAATCAGCCCCAGCATTTT. This encodes CASSQDTRHNQPQHF.